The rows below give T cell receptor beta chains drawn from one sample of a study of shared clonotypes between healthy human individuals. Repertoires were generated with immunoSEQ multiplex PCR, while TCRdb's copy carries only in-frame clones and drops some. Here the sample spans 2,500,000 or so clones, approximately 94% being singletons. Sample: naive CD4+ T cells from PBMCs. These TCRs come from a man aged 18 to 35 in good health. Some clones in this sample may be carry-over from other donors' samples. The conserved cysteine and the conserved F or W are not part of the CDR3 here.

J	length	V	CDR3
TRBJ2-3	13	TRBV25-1	ASQQTGIRTDTQY
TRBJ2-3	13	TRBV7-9	ASSFAGLATDTQY
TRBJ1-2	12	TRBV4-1	ASSLPIQLGGYT
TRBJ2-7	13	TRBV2	ASSEGRGDLYEQY
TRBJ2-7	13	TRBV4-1	ASSPRERGGYEQY
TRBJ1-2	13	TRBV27	ASSSWTGGLWGYT
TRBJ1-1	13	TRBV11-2	ASSPMQGRYGEAF
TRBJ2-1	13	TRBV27	ASSLLLGQGNEQF
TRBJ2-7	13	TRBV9	ASSVSGTHSYEQY
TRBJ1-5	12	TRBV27	ASSLIRGSQPQH
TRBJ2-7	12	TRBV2	ASRRQGPTYEQY
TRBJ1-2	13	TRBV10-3	ATRGTGDRSYGYT
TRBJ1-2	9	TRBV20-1	SARGKVDYT
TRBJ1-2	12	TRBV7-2	ASSFQGVVGGYT
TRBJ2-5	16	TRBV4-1	ASSQEPWVAGRGETQY
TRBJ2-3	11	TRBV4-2	ASSQVAGVTQY
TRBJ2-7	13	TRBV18	ASSTGTVPTYEQY
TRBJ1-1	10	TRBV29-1	SVLGRHTEAF
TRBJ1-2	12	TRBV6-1	ASSRGTGDYGYT
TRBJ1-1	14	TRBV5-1	ASSLVGAGQDTEAF
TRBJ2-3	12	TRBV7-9	ASSLGLAGDTQY
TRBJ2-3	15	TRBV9	ASSVATSGSITDTQY
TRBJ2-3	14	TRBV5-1	ASSLDPDRGADTQY
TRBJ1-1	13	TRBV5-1	ASSDYRGQDTEAF
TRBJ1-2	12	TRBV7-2	ASSSEGGRGGYT
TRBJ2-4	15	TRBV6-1	ASSGFGRSLAKNIQY
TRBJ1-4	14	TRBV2	ASGRQGGRTNEKLF
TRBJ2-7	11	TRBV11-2	ASSLDPGSEQY
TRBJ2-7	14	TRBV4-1	ASSQDPGTGSYEQY
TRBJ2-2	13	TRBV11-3	ASSLGTTSTGELF
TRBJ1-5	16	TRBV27	ASGPSLYNRDGNQPQH
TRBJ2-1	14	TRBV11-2	ASSLGGAGAYNEQF
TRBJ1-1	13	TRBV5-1	ASSLGLGEGTEAF
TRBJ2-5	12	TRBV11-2	ASSFRTAPETQY
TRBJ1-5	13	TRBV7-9	ASSLGIWGNQPQH
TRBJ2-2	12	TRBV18	ASSPISFTGELF
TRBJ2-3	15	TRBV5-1	ASSFALLPSYTDTQY
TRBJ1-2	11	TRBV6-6	ASSSWETGGYT
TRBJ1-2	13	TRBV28	ASSQLRNSSYGYT
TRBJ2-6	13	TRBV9	ASSVSVSGANVLT
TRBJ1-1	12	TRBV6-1	ASSYRDRGTEAF
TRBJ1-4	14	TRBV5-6	ASSSTGRATNEKLF
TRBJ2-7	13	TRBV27	ASSLDRGPTYEQY
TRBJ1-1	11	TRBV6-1	ASSIYTNTEAF
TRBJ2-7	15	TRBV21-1	ASSKVGGLAARGEQY
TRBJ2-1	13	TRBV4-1	ASSPTSGGWGEQF
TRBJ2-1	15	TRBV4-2	ASSQDLAGATYNEQF